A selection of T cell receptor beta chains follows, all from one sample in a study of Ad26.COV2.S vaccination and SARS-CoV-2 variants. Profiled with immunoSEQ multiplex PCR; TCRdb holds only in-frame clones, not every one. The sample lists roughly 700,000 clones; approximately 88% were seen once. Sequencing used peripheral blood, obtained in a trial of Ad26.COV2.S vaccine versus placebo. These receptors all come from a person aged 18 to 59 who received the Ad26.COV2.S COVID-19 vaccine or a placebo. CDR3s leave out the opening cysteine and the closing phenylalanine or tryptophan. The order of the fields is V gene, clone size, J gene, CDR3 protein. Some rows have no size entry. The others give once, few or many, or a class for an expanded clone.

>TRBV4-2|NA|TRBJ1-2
ASSPEGPYGYT
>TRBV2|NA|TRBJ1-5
ASSALDYYQPQH
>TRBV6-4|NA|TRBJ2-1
ASSVAGGIDEQF
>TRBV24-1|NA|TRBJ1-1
ATSEQGLVAF
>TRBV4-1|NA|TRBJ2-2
ASSQMGGVGTGELF
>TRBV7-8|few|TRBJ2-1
ASSFRQGLYEQF
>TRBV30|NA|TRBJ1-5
AWSGPGHFSNQPQH
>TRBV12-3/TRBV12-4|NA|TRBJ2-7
ASSLMQWDEQY
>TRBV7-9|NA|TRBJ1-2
ASSNSYYGYT
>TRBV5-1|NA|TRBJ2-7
ASSPGSVGLIYEQY
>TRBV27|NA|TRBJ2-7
ASSLRGHEQY
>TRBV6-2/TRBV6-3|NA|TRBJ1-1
ASSADWDRRGRTEAF
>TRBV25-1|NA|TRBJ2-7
ASREGLAGPYEQY
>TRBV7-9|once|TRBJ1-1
ASSLEDRGEAF
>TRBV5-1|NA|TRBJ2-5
ASSLGQGLETQY
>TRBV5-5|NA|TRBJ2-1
ASSQRRYSGGLNEQF
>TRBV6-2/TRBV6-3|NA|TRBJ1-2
ASSPGPGGVTGYT
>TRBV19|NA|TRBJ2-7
ASSIQIAVTYEQY
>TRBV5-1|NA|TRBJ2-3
ASSSLGPSTSGFTDTQY
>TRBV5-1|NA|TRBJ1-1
ASSLRMNTEAF
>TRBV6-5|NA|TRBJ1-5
ASSYSRTNQPQH
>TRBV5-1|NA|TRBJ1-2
ASSLEGNYGYT
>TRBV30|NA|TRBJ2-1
AWRASGRYNEQF
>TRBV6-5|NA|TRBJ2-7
ASSLRPDPYEQY
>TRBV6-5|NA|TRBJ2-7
ASSPGPSSYEQY
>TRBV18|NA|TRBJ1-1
ASSPGTKGDTEAF
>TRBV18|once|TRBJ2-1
ASSLQGLAGGNEQF
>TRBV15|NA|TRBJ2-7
ATSRLDREGYEQY
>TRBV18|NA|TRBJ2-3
ASSPGTAPDTQY
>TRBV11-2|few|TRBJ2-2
ASSSTIQGRELF
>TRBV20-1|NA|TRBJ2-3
SASIGLAGGHTDTQY
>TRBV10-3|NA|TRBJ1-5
AISAGTSNQPQH
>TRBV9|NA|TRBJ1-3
ASSVGGGNTIY
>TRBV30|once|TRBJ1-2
AWSPTGDHGYT
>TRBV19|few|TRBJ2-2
ASSSFGLAGATGELF
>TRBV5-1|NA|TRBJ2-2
ASIGGTALNTGELF
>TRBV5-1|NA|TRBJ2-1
ASSLPSNPTVSSYNEQF
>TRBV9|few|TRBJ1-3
ASSDAGSGNTIY
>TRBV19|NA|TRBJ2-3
ASSSKRGGTDTQY
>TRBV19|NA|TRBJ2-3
ASSIGSTDTQY
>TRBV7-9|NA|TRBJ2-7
AIGTSGKGEQY
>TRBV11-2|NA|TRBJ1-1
ASSFSENTEAF